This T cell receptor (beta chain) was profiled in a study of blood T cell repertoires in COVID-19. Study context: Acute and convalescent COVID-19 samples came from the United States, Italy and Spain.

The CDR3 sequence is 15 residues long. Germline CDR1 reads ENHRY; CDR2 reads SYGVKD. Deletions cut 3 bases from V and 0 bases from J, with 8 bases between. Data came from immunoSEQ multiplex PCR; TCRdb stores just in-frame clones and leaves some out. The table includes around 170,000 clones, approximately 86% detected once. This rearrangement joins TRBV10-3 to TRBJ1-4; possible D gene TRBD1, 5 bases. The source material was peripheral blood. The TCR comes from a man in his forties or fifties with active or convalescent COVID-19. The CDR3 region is CAISDTRATNEKLFF. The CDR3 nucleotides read TGTGCCATCAGTGACACCAGGGCAACTAATGAAAAACTGTTTTTT.